The 3 T cell receptor beta chains reported below all come from one sample, sequenced in a study of vaccination effects on CD4 cells after COVID-19. Here immunoSEQ multiplex PCR was the method, and the copy in TCRdb shows in-frame clones only, minus some. This table has about 38,000 clones, under 75% appearing once. Peptide-pool stimulation followed by sequencing identified expanded antigen-specific CD4+ clonotypes in the ViraFEST assay. At the end of more than 8 days of culture, CD4+ T cells were isolated. Nucleocapsid antibodies were negative in the vaccine recipients, who had never had SARS-CoV-2 infection. No cognate antigen is known for these TCRs. Sequencing used CD4+ T cells from PBMCs cultured with SARS-CoV-2 spike peptides, obtained before COVID-19 vaccination. Source of these receptors: a human donor who received a COVID-19 vaccine.

V usage is TRBV6-5 and J usage is TRBJ1-2, with 8 bases aligning to TRBD1. The CDR3 sequence is 12 residues long. CDR1 MNHEY and CDR2 SVGAGI come from the germline V gene. The V and J ends lost 6 bases and 7 bases, in that order; junction bases with no gene match: 4. This CDR3 is CASRDRVPGYTF. CDR3 coding DNA: TGTGCCAGCAGGGACAGGGTCCCTGGCTACACCTTC.

V is TRBV12-3 or TRBV12-4 and J is TRBJ2-7, with TRBD2 matching 8 bases. The CDR3 sequence is 13 residues long. V trimming: 3 bases; J trimming: 2 bases; junction bases outside the gene matches: 0. Here the CDR3 DNA reads TGTGCCAGCAGTTTGGGACTAGCCTACGAGCAGTACTTC. Its protein product is CASSLGLAYEQYF.

V gene TRBV5-1 combines with J gene TRBJ2-2; 7 positions agree with TRBD1. Germline-derived CDR1 and CDR2 are SGHRS and YFSETQ. The CDR3 has 15 residues. V dropped 2 bases and J dropped 5; count of bases not matched to a gene: 6. This chain's CDR3 is CASSFGQAQTGELFF. CDR3 in DNA: TGCGCCAGCAGCTTCGGACAGGCCCAAACCGGGGAGCTGTTTTTT.